These 25 T cell receptor beta chains were all obtained from the same sample, sequenced in a study of blood T cell repertoires in COVID-19. Assay: immunoSEQ multiplex PCR; the TCRdb copy retains only in-frame clones and omits some. The table includes 130,000 to 150,000 clones, 80% to 90% detected once. The sequencing sample was made of peripheral blood. Receptors were obtained from a man between 18 and 35 years old with COVID-19, enrolled during active disease.

The genes are TRBV6-2 or TRBV6-3 and TRBJ1-5, with a tentative D call TRBD1 (5 bases). The V end lost 0 bases, the J end lost 4 bases, and 7 bases lay between the germline ends. Germline-derived CDR1 and CDR2 are MNHEY and SVGEGT. There are 14 residues in the CDR3. The CDR3 sequence is CASSYSQGNQPQHF. CDR3 DNA: TGTGCCAGCAGTTACTCCCAGGGTAATCAGCCCCAGCATTTT.

The genes are TRBV6-5 and TRBJ1-2; D is ambiguous. Germline V CDR1 and CDR2: MNHEY, SVGAGI. V lost 6 bases and J 6 bases, leaving 14 bases between the germline ends. The CDR3 totals 13 residues. The CDR3 loop is CASRGWGEDGYTF. The DNA of the CDR3 is TGTGCCAGCAGGGGTTGGGGAGAGGATGGCTACACCTTC.

The chain links TRBV19 to TRBJ2-1; 8 positions match TRBD2. This CDR3 has 14 residues. The germline gives CDR1 LNHDA, CDR2 SQIVND (reference sequence). V shed 1 base, J shed 10 bases, and the junction held 6 bases outside the gene matches. Written as DNA, the CDR3 is TGTGCCAGTAGTATAGCGGGAGGGCCATACGAGCAGTTCTTC. This gives the protein CASSIAGGPYEQFF.

The chain uses TRBV7-8 and TRBJ2-2; D not resolved. Germline assignment: CDR1 SGHVS and CDR2 FQNEAQ. There are 15 residues in the CDR3. V gave up 6 bases and J gave up 6 bases, with 17 bases separating them. The CDR3 is CASRLDWIIAGELFF. The CDR3 bases are TGTGCCAGCAGACTTGACTGGATTATAGCCGGGGAGCTGTTTTTT.

The chain carries TRBV19 and TRBJ1-1; D gene ambiguous. Trimming removed 3 bases from V and 2 bases from J, with 7 bases in between. CDR3 length: 13 residues. Germline CDR1 and CDR2: LNHDA and SQIVND (reference sequence). This CDR3 is CASSMVRNTEAFF. The CDR3 DNA reads TGTGCCAGTAGTATGGTGAGAAACACTGAAGCTTTCTTT.

This clone was picked up one time. CDR3 sequence reads: CASSTGGSYEQYF. DNA for the CDR3: TGTGCCAGTAGTACGGGGGGCTCCTACGAGCAGTACTTC. V is TRBV19 and J is TRBJ2-7, with 7 bases matching TRBD2. V gave up 4 bases and J gave up 0 bases; unmatched junction bases: 0. CDR3 length equals 13 residues. Germline values: CDR1 LNHDA, CDR2 SQIVND (reference sequence).

This sequence joins TRBV11-2 and TRBJ2-1; D perhaps matches TRBD2 (6 bases). The ends were cut back, 1 base at V and 10 bases at J, with 11 bases in the middle. Germline V gene lookup returns CDR1 SGHAT and CDR2 FQNNGV. The CDR3 sequence is 13 residues long. The DNA of the CDR3 is TGTGCCAGCAGCTTAGCCCTAGCGTTAGAGCAGTTCTTC. Translating gives CASSLALALEQFF. Using reference TRBV11-2 and TRBJ2-1 for the parts outside the CDR3, the full variable domain is EAGVAQSPRYKIIEKRQSVAFWCNPISGHATLYWYQQILGQGPKLLIQFQNNGVVDDSQLPKDRFSAERLKGVDSTLKIQPAKLEDSAVYLCASSLALALEQFFGPGTRLTVL.

Comment on this clone: The sample has other DNA sequences that encode this CDR3 too. CDR3 sequence: CASSLGGTSYEQYF. The DNA of the CDR3 is TGTGCCAGCAGCTTAGGTGGGACATCATACGAGCAGTACTTC. This chain links TRBV7-2 with TRBJ2-7; TRBD1 might be the D (6 bases). This CDR3 is built from 14 residues. The V and J ends lost 1 base and 4 bases respectively, with 11 bases between them. In germline, CDR1 is SGHTA, CDR2 FQGNSA.

The chain carries TRBV25-1 and TRBJ1-1, with 7 bases matching TRBD1. The CDR3 length is 16 residues. The J segment lost 1 base and the V segment lost 5 bases, leaving 10 bases of the junction unmatched. CDR1 and CDR2 (germline): MGHDK, SYGVNS. In DNA, the CDR3 is TGTGCCAGCAGTCGCCTTGACAGGGTGGGGAACACTGAAGCTTTCTTT. This encodes CASSRLDRVGNTEAFF.

The gene calls are TRBV2 and TRBJ2-1; a weak D match, TRBD1 (6 bases). Germline CDR1 SNHLY, CDR2 FYNNEI. Trimming stripped 6 bases from V and 10 bases from J, with 19 bases between. The CDR3 is 14 residues long. CDR3: CASSPGGQGREQFF. The CDR3 DNA reads TGTGCCAGCAGCCCAGGCGGGCAGGGGCGGGAGCAGTTCTTC.

In the case of this clone: One end of the junction fails to match germline, which may point to a read error. The CDR3 nucleotides are TGTGCCAGCAGCTTAGGGGGACAGGGCGAAAAACTGCTTTTT. Translation gives CASSLGGQGEKLLF. The J gene is TRBJ1-4, the V gene TRBV5-6, with 9 positions matching TRBD1. CDR1 SGHDT and CDR2 YYEEEE come from the germline V gene. The CDR3 covers 14 residues.

The chain carries TRBV6-5 and TRBJ2-3, with a weak D call TRBD2 (5 bases). The CDR3 is 14 residues long. Trimming removed 5 bases from V and 8 bases from J, with 17 bases in between. Germline-derived CDR1 and CDR2 are MNHEY and SVGAGI. The CDR3 coding sequence is TGTGCCAGCAGTAGACAAACCTTAGGAGGTACGCAGTATTTT. It is translated as CASSRQTLGGTQYF.

This chain joins TRBV5-5 and TRBJ1-5, with 7 nucleotides matching TRBD1. This CDR3 has 15 amino acids. Unmatched junction bases numbered 7, after V lost 4 bases and J lost 3 bases. Germline V lookup: CDR1 SGHKS, CDR2 YYEKEE (reference sequence). The CDR3 DNA sequence: TGTGCCAGCAGCCCCAGGGGACAGATCAATCAGCCCCAGCATTTT. Amino acids: CASSPRGQINQPQHF.

J is TRBJ1-3 and V is TRBV7-6; D is undetermined. The CDR3 runs to 16 residues. The V gene's germline CDR1 is SGHVS and CDR2 FNYEAQ. V lost 0 bases and J lost 0, with 9 bases in between. This CDR3 reads CASSLALETSGNTIYF. CDR3 DNA: TGTGCCAGCAGCTTAGCTCTGGAGACCTCTGGAAACACCATATATTTT.

The genes are TRBV19 and TRBJ2-1, with 10 bases lining up with TRBD2. Germline V CDR1 and CDR2: LNHDA, SQIVND (reference sequence). This CDR3 contains 15 residues. The ends lost 2 bases at V and 6 bases at J; junction bases unmatched: 4. In DNA, the CDR3 is TGTGCCAGTAGTATAATGGCTAGCGGGAGCAATGAGCAGTTCTTC. It yields the protein CASSIMASGSNEQFF.

This clone has just a few counts. The genes are TRBV5-6 and TRBJ2-1; 10 positions agree with TRBD1. Germline-derived CDR1 and CDR2 are SGHDT and YYEEEE. The V and J ends lost 0 bases and 7 bases, in that order; junction bases with no gene match: 4. CDR3 length equals 15 residues. The CDR3 DNA is TGTGCCAGCAGCTTGGGACAGGGGGCAGGGAATGAGCAGTTCTTC. Its protein product is CASSLGQGAGNEQFF.

This chain links TRBV28 with TRBJ2-5; D possibly corresponds to TRBD1 (6 bases). CDR1 is MDHEN, CDR2 SYDVKM, per germline. The CDR3 contains 13 residues. V lost 4 bases and J lost 2, with 8 bases in between. The CDR3 DNA reads as TGTGCCAGCAGTTGGACAGTACAAGAGACCCAGTACTTC. This translates into CASSWTVQETQYF.

The rearrangement joins TRBV7-6 to TRBJ2-2; 7 bases align to TRBD2. Germline trimming cut 5 bases from V and 6 bases from J; bases unmatched to any gene: 6. Germline CDR1 and CDR2: SGHVS and FNYEAQ. The CDR3 spans 14 residues. CDR3 DNA: TGTGCCAGCAGCCCCGCGGGAGTCGCCGGGGAGCTGTTTTTT. Translating it yields CASSPAGVAGELFF.

This chain uses TRBV5-8 with TRBJ2-1; 16 bases match TRBD2. The J segment lost 7 bases and the V segment lost 2 bases, leaving 6 bases of the junction unmatched. This CDR3 contains 17 residues. From germline, CDR1 is SGHTS and CDR2 YDEGEE. The chain's CDR3 is CASSLPGTSGGGNEQFF. CDR3 nucleotide sequence: TGTGCCAGCAGCTTACCCGGGACTAGCGGGGGGGGGAATGAGCAGTTCTTC.

V usage is TRBV19 and J usage is TRBJ2-2, with D perhaps matching TRBD2 (6 bases). The ends were cut back, 6 bases at V and 4 bases at J, with 15 bases in the middle. This CDR3 is 15 amino acids long. Germline values: CDR1 LNHDA, CDR2 SQIVND (reference sequence). CDR3 DNA sequence: TGTGCCAGTAGCCCCGGGAGCCCGGGCACCGGGGAGCTGTTTTTT. Protein product: CASSPGSPGTGELFF.

The rearrangement joins TRBV6-5 to TRBJ2-7, with a weak D call TRBD1 (6 bases). Trimming took off 7 bases at V and 4 bases at J, with 11 bases between the two ends. The CDR3 is 12 residues long. Germline CDR1 and CDR2: MNHEY and SVGAGI. This CDR3 is CASNSQGYEQYF. Written as DNA, the CDR3 is TGTGCCAGCAATTCACAGGGTTACGAGCAGTACTTC.

The chain carries TRBV7-6 and TRBJ2-5, with D perhaps matching TRBD2 (5 bases). Germline CDR1 SGHVS, CDR2 FNYEAQ. The ends were cut back, 4 bases at V and 1 base at J, with 19 bases in the middle. This CDR3 has 17 amino acids. The CDR3 nucleotides read TGTGCCAGCAGCTCCCATCGCGGGCCAGGTTCCCAAGAGACCCAGTACTTC. It codes for CASSSHRGPGSQETQYF. Supplemented by reference TRBV7-6 and TRBJ2-5, the full variable domain reads GAGVSQSPRYKVTKRGQDVALRCDPISGHVSLYWYRQALGQGPEFLTYFNYEAQQDKSGLPNDRFSAERPEGSISTLTIQRTEQRDSAMYRCASSSHRGPGSQETQYFGPGTRLLVL.

The chain combines TRBV11-2 with TRBJ2-3; 9 nucleotides agree with TRBD1. CDR1 is SGHAT and CDR2 is FQNNGV in the germline V gene. The CDR3 loop spans 17 amino acids. V lost 1 base to trimming and J lost 7 bases; unmatched junction nucleotides: 12. The CDR3, as DNA: TGTGCCAGCAGCTTAGCGACCGGGACAGGGCTTTCAAATACGCAGTATTTT. It translates to CASSLATGTGLSNTQYF.

The V gene is TRBV13, the J gene TRBJ2-7; D gene uncertain. V shed 6 bases and J shed 3 bases, with 15 bases lying between them. This CDR3 has 14 residues. Germline-derived CDR1 and CDR2 are PRHDT and FYEKMQ (reference sequence). Here the CDR3 reads CASSRLRSDYEQYF. Here the CDR3 DNA reads TGTGCCAGCAGTAGACTCCGGAGCGACTACGAGCAGTACTTC.

V gene TRBV28 combines with J gene TRBJ2-7, with D perhaps TRBD1 (6 bases). The length of the CDR3 is 12 residues. Trimming removed 8 bases from V and 2 bases from J, with 10 bases in between. Germline loops: CDR1 MDHEN, CDR2 SYDVKM. For the CDR3, the DNA is TGTGCCAGCTGGGACAACGCCTACGAGCAGTACTTC. This codes for CASWDNAYEQYF.